Listed below are T cell receptor beta chains from one sample, sequenced in a study of glioma-infiltrating T cells after dendritic cell vaccination. Profiling relied on immunoSEQ multiplex PCR, and the TCRdb table lists in-frame clones only, not all of them. The sample consists of under 100,000 clones, about 85% of them appearing once. The sequences come from blood, collected before dendritic cell vaccination. The receptors were sampled from a human donor with glioblastoma. Each CDR3 is given with its conserved first and last residue. D genes are given only for firm matches. Only some rows state a clone size, as once, few, many or a class for expanded clones.

j_call: TRBJ1-3
v_call: TRBV2
d_call: NA
clone_size: NA
cdr3_aa: CASSPGRGPSGNTIYF
cdr3_nt: TGTGCCAGCAGTCCCGGCCGGGGTCCCTCTGGAAACACCATATATTTT

j_call: TRBJ2-3
v_call: TRBV7-3
d_call: NA
clone_size: NA
cdr3_aa: CASSDGTTLGTQYF
cdr3_nt: TGTGCCAGCAGCGACGGGACAACCCTTGGTACGCAGTATTTT

j_call: TRBJ2-7
v_call: TRBV27
d_call: TRBD1
clone_size: NA
cdr3_aa: CASSLPPGTGIPYEQYF
cdr3_nt: TGTGCCAGCAGTTTACCTCCCGGGACAGGGATCCCCTACGAGCAGTACTTC

j_call: TRBJ2-1
v_call: TRBV7-2
d_call: TRBD2
clone_size: NA
cdr3_aa: CASSSLAGAPYNEQFF
cdr3_nt: TGTGCCAGCAGCTCCTTGGCGGGAGCGCCCTACAATGAGCAGTTCTTC

j_call: TRBJ2-2
v_call: TRBV5-1
d_call: TRBD2
clone_size: NA
cdr3_aa: CASSLKLAGGNTGELFF
cdr3_nt: TGCGCCAGCAGCTTGAAACTAGCGGGGGGGAACACCGGGGAGCTGTTTTTT

j_call: TRBJ2-7
v_call: TRBV7-9
d_call: NA
clone_size: NA
cdr3_aa: CASSLEQGYEQYF
cdr3_nt: TGTGCCAGCAGCTTAGAACAGGGCTACGAGCAGTACTTC

j_call: TRBJ1-2
v_call: TRBV7-6
d_call: TRBD1
clone_size: few
cdr3_aa: CASSLVAGGASGYTF
cdr3_nt: TGTGCCAGCAGCTTAGTGGCAGGGGGCGCCTCTGGCTACACCTTC

j_call: TRBJ2-7
v_call: TRBV20-1
d_call: TRBD2
clone_size: once
cdr3_aa: CSEADGGGKKF
cdr3_nt: TGCAGTGAGGCTGATGGGGGGGGGAAGAAGTTC

j_call: TRBJ1-1
v_call: TRBV18
d_call: NA
clone_size: NA
cdr3_aa: CASSPLGRSTEAFF
cdr3_nt: TGTGCCAGCTCACCACTGGGGAGAAGTACTGAAGCTTTCTTT

j_call: TRBJ1-2
v_call: TRBV6-5
d_call: NA
clone_size: NA
cdr3_aa: CASSYLAGTFGYTF
cdr3_nt: TGTGCCAGCAGTTATTTGGCAGGGACATTTGGCTACACCTTC

j_call: TRBJ2-5
v_call: TRBV9
d_call: TRBD2
clone_size: once
cdr3_aa: CASSETSGAGGTQYF
cdr3_nt: TGTGCCAGCAGCGAGACTAGCGGGGCTGGGGGGACCCAGTACTTC

j_call: TRBJ1-2
v_call: TRBV6-5
d_call: TRBD1
clone_size: NA
cdr3_aa: CASDQYRGGRDGYTF
cdr3_nt: TGTGCCAGCGACCAATACAGGGGAGGAAGGGATGGCTACACCTTC

j_call: TRBJ2-3
v_call: TRBV27
d_call: TRBD2
clone_size: NA
cdr3_aa: CASSSSDSGRFTDTQYF
cdr3_nt: TGTGCCAGCAGTTCATCCGATAGCGGGAGGTTCACAGATACGCAGTATTTT

j_call: TRBJ1-2
v_call: TRBV10-3
d_call: NA
clone_size: NA
cdr3_aa: CAISEWREDYGYTF
cdr3_nt: TGTGCCATCAGTGAGTGGAGGGAGGACTATGGCTACACCTTC

j_call: TRBJ2-5
v_call: TRBV19
d_call: TRBD2
clone_size: NA
cdr3_aa: CASSSTGLATETQYF
cdr3_nt: TGTGCCAGTAGTTCAACGGGACTAGCTACAGAGACCCAGTACTTC

j_call: TRBJ2-1
v_call: TRBV29-1
d_call: NA
clone_size: NA
cdr3_aa: CSVEEWEDEQFF
cdr3_nt: TGCAGCGTTGAAGAATGGGAGGATGAGCAGTTCTTC

j_call: TRBJ2-7
v_call: TRBV5-1
d_call: NA
clone_size: NA
cdr3_aa: CASRGLWEQYF
cdr3_nt: TGCGCCAGCAGGGGGCTATGGGAGCAGTACTTC

j_call: TRBJ2-1
v_call: TRBV29-1
d_call: NA
clone_size: NA
cdr3_aa: CSVYRLDSPTYNEQFF
cdr3_nt: TGCAGCGTTTACCGTTTGGACAGCCCAACCTACAATGAGCAGTTCTTC

j_call: TRBJ2-1
v_call: TRBV4-1
d_call: TRBD2
clone_size: once
cdr3_aa: CASSQARGTSDYNEQFF
cdr3_nt: TGCGCCAGCAGCCAAGCTAGGGGGACTAGCGACTACAATGAGCAGTTCTTC

j_call: TRBJ2-3
v_call: TRBV6-1
d_call: NA
clone_size: NA
cdr3_aa: CASSEVETRDTQYF
cdr3_nt: TGTGCCAGCAGTGAAGTTGAAACCCGGGATACGCAGTATTTT

j_call: TRBJ2-1
v_call: TRBV4-3
d_call: TRBD2
clone_size: once
cdr3_aa: CASSQRGEGAGGKTYNEQFF
cdr3_nt: TGCGCCAGCAGCCAAAGGGGAGAAGGTGCGGGAGGGAAAACCTACAATGAGCAGTTCTTC

j_call: TRBJ2-7
v_call: TRBV5-1
d_call: TRBD1
clone_size: NA
cdr3_aa: CASSVDRGQREQYF
cdr3_nt: TGCGCCAGCAGCGTGGACAGGGGGCAGCGCGAGCAGTACTTC

j_call: TRBJ2-3
v_call: TRBV5-4
d_call: NA
clone_size: NA
cdr3_aa: CASSPRQDPGTDTQYF
cdr3_nt: TGTGCCAGCAGCCCGCGACAGGACCCGGGCACAGATACGCAGTATTTT

j_call: TRBJ2-7
v_call: TRBV30
d_call: TRBD2
clone_size: NA
cdr3_aa: CAWIVGTSGKQAGRQYF
cdr3_nt: TGTGCCTGGATTGTGGGGACTAGCGGGAAGCAGGCCGGGCGGCAGTACTTC

j_call: TRBJ1-2
v_call: TRBV4-1
d_call: TRBD1
clone_size: NA
cdr3_aa: CASSQVLGFRGDYGYTF
cdr3_nt: TGCGCCAGCAGCCAAGTGCTAGGATTCAGGGGGGACTATGGCTACACCTTC

j_call: TRBJ2-3
v_call: TRBV4-3
d_call: TRBD1
clone_size: once
cdr3_aa: CASSQTGGGWDTQYF
cdr3_nt: TGCGCCAGCAGCCAAACAGGGGGAGGTTGGGATACGCAGTATTTT

j_call: TRBJ2-2
v_call: TRBV5-1
d_call: TRBD1
clone_size: NA
cdr3_aa: CASSLGTGNPGELFF
cdr3_nt: TGCGCCAGCTCGCTTGGGACAGGGAATCCCGGGGAGCTGTTTTTT

j_call: TRBJ2-2
v_call: TRBV5-1
d_call: TRBD2
clone_size: NA
cdr3_aa: CASSLELAANTGELFF
cdr3_nt: TGCGCCAGCAGCTTGGAGCTAGCGGCGAACACCGGGGAGCTGTTTTTT

j_call: TRBJ2-7
v_call: TRBV6-6
d_call: TRBD2
clone_size: NA
cdr3_aa: CASSYVRGGQEQYF
cdr3_nt: TGTGCCAGCAGTTACGTGCGGGGGGGCCAGGAGCAGTACTTC

j_call: TRBJ2-5
v_call: TRBV28
d_call: TRBD2
clone_size: NA
cdr3_aa: CATRAGNGRGETQYF
cdr3_nt: TGTGCCACCCGAGCGGGGAACGGGAGAGGAGAGACCCAGTACTTC

j_call: TRBJ1-5
v_call: TRBV30
d_call: NA
clone_size: NA
cdr3_aa: CAWSREEGQPQHF
cdr3_nt: TGTGCCTGGAGTCGGGAAGAAGGACAGCCCCAGCATTTT

j_call: TRBJ2-7
v_call: TRBV7-9
d_call: TRBD1
clone_size: NA
cdr3_aa: CASSFGTGRSYEQYF
cdr3_nt: TGTGCCAGCAGCTTTGGGACAGGACGCTCCTACGAGCAGTACTTC

j_call: TRBJ2-1
v_call: TRBV19
d_call: TRBD2
clone_size: NA
cdr3_aa: CASSILAGRNEQFF
cdr3_nt: TGTGCCAGTAGTATCCTAGCGGGACGGAATGAGCAGTTCTTC

j_call: TRBJ2-2
v_call: TRBV7-3
d_call: NA
clone_size: NA
cdr3_aa: CASSTRAGELFF
cdr3_nt: TGTGCCAGCAGCACGAGGGCCGGGGAGCTGTTTTTT

j_call: TRBJ2-5
v_call: TRBV29-1
d_call: NA
clone_size: NA
cdr3_aa: CSVRQGLRETQYF
cdr3_nt: TGCAGCGTGCGCCAGGGATTAAGAGAGACCCAGTACTTC

j_call: TRBJ2-7
v_call: TRBV2
d_call: TRBD2
clone_size: NA
cdr3_aa: CASSAALAGVEQYF
cdr3_nt: TGTGCCAGCAGTGCGGCACTAGCGGGAGTTGAGCAGTACTTC

j_call: TRBJ2-1
v_call: TRBV7-9
d_call: NA
clone_size: NA
cdr3_aa: CASSSRETRNEQFF
cdr3_nt: TGTGCCAGCAGCTCGCGAGAGACGAGGAATGAGCAGTTCTTC

j_call: TRBJ2-7
v_call: TRBV18
d_call: NA
clone_size: NA
cdr3_aa: CASSPGGGFNEQYF
cdr3_nt: TGTGCCAGCTCACCTGGGGGAGGTTTCAACGAGCAGTACTTC

j_call: TRBJ2-2
v_call: TRBV5-3
d_call: TRBD1
clone_size: NA
cdr3_aa: CARRKRTGEGTGELFF
cdr3_nt: TGTGCCAGAAGGAAGCGGACAGGGGAAGGGACCGGGGAGCTGTTTTTT

j_call: TRBJ2-7
v_call: TRBV2
d_call: TRBD1
clone_size: NA
cdr3_aa: CASSGQGEGEQYF
cdr3_nt: TGTGCCAGCAGTGGACAGGGGGAGGGCGAGCAGTACTTC

j_call: TRBJ2-3
v_call: TRBV6-6
d_call: NA
clone_size: NA
cdr3_aa: CASSLYRAGTDTQYF
cdr3_nt: TGTGCCAGCAGCCTTTACAGGGCCGGCACAGATACGCAGTATTTT

j_call: TRBJ2-2
v_call: TRBV4-3
d_call: NA
clone_size: NA
cdr3_aa: CASSQEGRTGELFF
cdr3_nt: TGCGCCAGCAGCCAAGAAGGGAGGACAGGGGAGCTGTTTTTT

j_call: TRBJ1-5
v_call: TRBV5-1
d_call: NA
clone_size: NA
cdr3_aa: CASSSTGAGQPQHF
cdr3_nt: TGCGCCAGCAGCTCCACAGGAGCGGGTCAGCCCCAGCATTTT

j_call: TRBJ2-2
v_call: TRBV5-1
d_call: NA
clone_size: NA
cdr3_aa: CASSPGLDTNTGELFF
cdr3_nt: TGCGCCAGCAGCCCGGGACTCGATACGAACACCGGGGAGCTGTTTTTT

j_call: TRBJ1-4
v_call: TRBV4-3
d_call: NA
clone_size: NA
cdr3_aa: CASSHRQRANEKLFF
cdr3_nt: TGCGCCAGCAGCCATCGCCAAAGAGCTAATGAAAAACTGTTTTTT